This TCR beta chain was obtained from a study of cytomegalovirus exposure and HLA in healthy donors (dated by TCRdb to 2015 to 2018). Broadly, across the study: An earlier analysis of approximately 550 of the donors reported 250 to 300 Gb of sequence data and approximately 110 million unique TCR beta sequences from 150 million to 200 million T cells. The number of typed donors differed by locus: about 620-630 for A, B, C, DRB1 and DQB1; 500 to 550 for DQA1; some 590 for DPA1; and around 490 for DPB1. Donor age, sex, ethnicity and CMV serostatus were compiled alongside the repertoire data. An early release covering some 640 HLA-typed donors comprised about 300 gigabases of sequencing data and some 79 million unique TCR sequences. Every discovery cohort repertoire had been produced on one sequencing platform. In an earlier analysis of 587 of the donors, high-throughput TCR beta sequencing was used to judge whether each TCR beta V gene segment behaved as functional or pseudogenic. Roughly five DR-DQ haplotypes were treated as single units for association and clustering because of strong linkage in the cohort. The study used immunosequencing to profile the T cell repertoires of 666 subjects and linked those repertoires to cytomegalovirus serostatus. In a later analysis, previously published TCR beta repertoires from 550 to 700 donors were re-analyzed and high-resolution HLA genotyping was added so that TCR occurrence patterns could be studied. Along with the approximately 700-subject first cohort, a separate validation cohort of over 90 different subjects was used. HLA typing covered class I and class II loci at four-digit resolution. Genome-wide SNP genotypes for about 65% of the 666 donors were used in a later genetic analysis, which treated that subset as a discovery cohort. Among roughly 400 genotyped donors of the cohort, an average of approximately 240,000 unique TCR beta nucleotide sequences was sequenced per donor, of which roughly 17% were non-productive. The study combined high-throughput TCR immunosequencing, statistical association of individual TCRs with disease status, and machine learning to predict cytomegalovirus infection status. The aim of the study was to test whether cataloging public T cell receptors could identify signatures of past pathogen exposure. Of the approximately 400 genotyped donors, roughly 80% were placed in the genetic ancestry cluster associated with self-reported Caucasian donors. Rather than drawing on any new phenotypic data, the later analysis identified candidate immune exposures from TCR beta sequences and the way those sequences occurred across donors.

This clone was seen once. No antigen is known for it. No much larger clone exists at a distance of one base, and base qualities are not known. The cohort consisted of 650 to 700 healthy bone marrow donors. All cohort members were sampled while nominally healthy, although unrecorded immune exposures were likely present. The donor was CMV seronegative and was included in the group of several hundred seronegative cohort members. A peripheral blood sample was collected from each donor, and TCR beta sequencing was performed on peripheral blood mononuclear cells. The Qiagen DNeasy Blood Extraction Kit was used to extract genomic DNA from the blood cell samples. CDR1 LNHDA and CDR2 SQIVND were looked up in the germline V gene (reference sequence). The CDR3 sequence holds 15 residues, the cysteine and phenylalanine included. Of all the DNA, just the CDR3 is kept, 45 bases in frame from base 1. Ends trimmed: V by 5 bases, J by 9 bases; bases unmatched to a gene: 10.

Overall study outcomes, separate from this receptor: The earlier analysis of approximately 590 of the donors excluded some 16 rarely observed V segments, including chromosome 9 orphons, because counts were too low. A further reported finding was that TCR beta sequences accurately predicted the HLA-A and HLA-B alleles for most subjects in the first cohort. In vitro tests confirmed that a few of the cytomegalovirus-associated TCR beta chains recognize cytomegalovirus antigens. In a later analysis, TCR association rates were found to vary across HLA loci, with the most associated TCRs seen for DRB1 alleles and the fewest for HLA-C alleles. The only immune exposure information available for the cohort was CMV serostatus. Across donors, most TCR sequences were observed very rarely, whereas some public TCRs were present in many individuals. In the study, around 160 TCR beta chains were listed as associated with cytomegalovirus. Some IMGT-functional V segments, including TRBV6-2 and TRBV6-3, could not be distinguished by the 87-base-pair reads and were therefore excluded. Linkage disequilibrium might explain the correlated functional status among segregating V segments, but an unknown experimental factor could not be excluded. A later genetic analysis associated a missense DCLRE1C variant with V-gene and J-gene trimming of TCR beta chains, and an independent cohort replicated the association. Several of the top co-occurrence clusters appeared to be linked to parvovirus B19, influenza, CMV and Epstein-Barr virus, according to a later analysis. Broadly in line with IMGT annotations, most TCR beta V segments showed up in productive rearrangements about 87% or about 30% of the time in an earlier analysis of 450 to 750 of the donors. Only TCR beta chains were sequenced in this cohort, and the absence of alpha or paired-chain data limited detectable features. Because HLA typing was unavailable for some donors at each locus, only the typed subset was used in association tests. According to a later analysis, most CMV-associated TCR beta chains appeared to be HLA-restricted, and the HLA associations seemed to be driven largely by CMV exposure. The authors suggested that the approach could potentially be extended to other disease states and immunological phenotypes. A later genetic analysis reported fewer N-insertions in productive TCRs among donors in an Asian-associated ancestry cluster than the roughly 700-donor mean. Compared with equally common non-associated chains, HLA-associated TCR beta chains in a later analysis were more clonally expanded and had lower generation probabilities. The presence/absence analyses assumed that sequencing depth was roughly uniform across donors, and that assumption may not be true. In a later analysis, some 17,000 TCR beta sequences were associated with specific HLA alleles at a false discovery rate of 0.05. The sequencing pipeline was judged likely to have produced a cluster of highly shared sequence variants as a technical artifact. When HLA alleles, especially DR and DQ, strongly co-occurred, TCR associations were difficult to assign to individual alleles. The classifier was reported to diagnose cytomegalovirus status with high specificity and sensitivity in both the original cohort and the validation cohort.

The library was obtained by the immunoSEQ multiplex PCR assay. For the multiplex PCR, a mixture combining 60 forward primers for TCR Vbeta segments and 13 reverse primers for TCR Jbeta segments was used. A multiplex PCR assay on genomic DNA amplified the CDR3 region of rearranged TCR beta genes. Amplified TCR beta libraries were sequenced as 87-base-pair reads on the Illumina HiSeq System. The published analysis was carried out like this. A later analysis tallied tens of millions of unique TCR beta chains across the 650 to 750 repertoires, and around 12 million of those chains were shared by two or more donors. To remove PCR and sequencing errors, raw reads were error-corrected and collapsed into unique sequences using a nearest-neighbor algorithm that merged closely related sequences. V, D and J gene segments were assigned by aligning CDR3 sequences to IMGT reference sequences. Each retained sequence needed at least a six-nucleotide match to both a V gene segment and a J gene segment. A rearrangement was called productive if the CDR3 had no stop codons and remained in frame with V and J, and every other rearrangement was called non-productive. CDR3 was defined by IMGT convention, running from the second conserved V-encoded cysteine to the conserved J-encoded phenylalanine. In an earlier analysis of more than 550 of the donors, sequences lacking an unambiguous match to a single V gene segment were excluded. An earlier analysis of 500 to 600 of the donors classified V segments as functional when productive rearrangements were above 56.7% and as segregating when the standard deviation between donors was above 5%. A statistical classification framework was developed to diagnose cytomegalovirus status using the catalog of TCR beta chain sequences. In a later analysis, V and J genes were assigned by comparing TCR nucleotide sequences against IMGT/GENE-DB human TR gene sequences. A later analysis assigned CDR3 sequences and most-parsimonious VDJ recombination scenarios with the TCRdist pipeline. In a later analysis, each TCR beta chain was defined by its CDR3 amino acid sequence together with its V-gene family, and reads without a unique V-gene family were excluded. As a way to deal with suspected cross-contamination and a sequencing artifact, a later analysis dropped hundreds of nucleotide sequences that were highly shared and had low generation probability. A later analysis calculated a clonal expansion index for each public chain from normalized within-repertoire ranks of inferred template counts. In a later analysis, generation probabilities were computed with a VDJ recombination model fitted to out-of-frame rearrangements, and the resulting probabilities were checked against IGoR. In a later analysis, TCR-TCR, TCR-HLA and TCR-CMV co-occurrence was scored with hypergeometric tests, and a repertoire-size bias correction was applied to TCR pairs. False discovery rates were estimated in a later analysis by permuting HLA or CMV assignments 20 times. A later analysis grouped co-occurring TCRs with DBSCAN, adding TCRdist sequence similarity when clustering within HLA-allele-positive subsets. Repertoires with fewer than 30,000 or more than 120,000 public chains were left out of co-occurrence clustering, as were four to six repertoires with anomalous nucleotide sharing. The table was pulled from immuneACCESS by TCRdb, which kept in-frame rearrangements only. Such tables lose some clones; where checked, under half of the loss comes from unresolved V genes, and the rest has no known cause. Clone size and the V and J calls come from that table; the DNA yielded D and trimming. The sample data list 200,000 to 250,000 clones, and about 89% of these were observed just once. About 1% of the sample goes to the ten largest clones.

The sequence links TRBV19 to TRBJ2-1, and TRBD2 aligns with 10 junction nucleotides. Material: PBMCs. This TCR was sampled from a woman between 18 and 29 years old in good health and CMV-seronegative. The CDR3 reads CASSSPSGSRAEQFF. The DNA sequence reads TGTGCCAGTAGTTCTCCTAGCGGGAGTAGGGCTGAGCAGTTCTTC.